These T cell receptor beta chains were read from a single sample in a study of T cell responses to AZD1222 COVID-19 vaccine. Assay used: immunoSEQ multiplex PCR; TCRdb lists only in-frame clones, some missing. The profile shows roughly 160,000 clones, 92% of them singletons. The starting material was peripheral blood, obtained 28 days after the second AZD1222 dose. Every receptor here comes from an adult who received the AZD1222 COVID-19 vaccine. Each CDR3 is given with its conserved first and last residue. D genes are given only for firm matches. Not all rows give a size; the values are once, few, many and, for expanded clones, a class.

>TRBV29-1|TRBD1|NA|TRBJ1-2
TGCAGCGTCGCCCCCCAGTCCTGGGGACAGGGGAGAGTTGGCTACACCTTC
CSVAPQSWGQGRVGYTF
>TRBV11-2|NA|NA|TRBJ2-1
TGTGCCAGCAACCGGGCCCAAAGGGATGAGCAGTTCTTC
CASNRAQRDEQFF
>TRBV2|TRBD1|once|TRBJ2-5
TGTGCCAGCAGTGGGGGGACAGGGGCTGGGACCCAGTACTTC
CASSGGTGAGTQYF
>TRBV2|TRBD1|NA|TRBJ1-3
TGTGCCAGCAGGGGACAGGGAAGCTCTGGAAACACCATATATTTT
CASRGQGSSGNTIYF
>TRBV7-9|NA|NA|TRBJ2-2
TGTGCCAGCAGCTTAGTCTCCGGGTCTGGCGGGGAGCTGTTTTTT
CASSLVSGSGGELFF
>TRBV19|NA|NA|TRBJ1-4
TGTGCCAGTAGTATTGAATCGACAGGAACTAATGAAAAACTGTTTTTT
CASSIESTGTNEKLFF
>TRBV7-2|TRBD1|NA|TRBJ1-2
TGTGCCAGCAGCCCCGGACAGGGGGTGGGGGGTGGCTACACCTTC
CASSPGQGVGGGYTF
>TRBV4-1|NA|NA|TRBJ2-6
TGCGCCAGCAGCCCTTCGCCGGGCACTGGGGCCAACGTCCTGACTTTC
CASSPSPGTGANVLTF
>TRBV30|NA|NA|TRBJ2-3
TGTGCCTGGAGCGCTACAAAAAGCACAGATACGCAGTATTTT
CAWSATKSTDTQYF
>TRBV11-2|TRBD1|once|TRBJ2-7
TGTGCCAGCAAGGAGGGACAGGGATTCAACGAGCAGTACTTC
CASKEGQGFNEQYF
>TRBV28|NA|NA|TRBJ2-7
TGTGCCAGCAGTTCCCCGGGGACGGGACCCTACGAGCAGTACTTC
CASSSPGTGPYEQYF
>TRBV7-3|TRBD2|NA|TRBJ2-7
TGTGCCAGCAGCTTAAACCATGTAGTAGCGGGAGGGCCCTCCTACGAGCAGTACTTC
CASSLNHVVAGGPSYEQYF
>TRBV10-2|TRBD1|NA|TRBJ1-5
TGCGCCAGCAGTTCCGGTACAGGGGTTCAGCCCCAGCATTTT
CASSSGTGVQPQHF
>TRBV5-1|TRBD2|NA|TRBJ2-7
TGCGCCAGCAGCTTGAGCACTAGCGGGGGGAACGAGCAGTACTTC
CASSLSTSGGNEQYF
>TRBV12-3/TRBV12-4|NA|NA|TRBJ1-3
TGTGCCAGCAGCTTAGGTGGAAACACCATATATTTT
CASSLGGNTIYF
>TRBV24-1|TRBD1|NA|TRBJ1-6
TGTGCCACCAATCCCCCTCGGACAGGGCCGGCCTATAATTCACCCCTCCACTTT
CATNPPRTGPAYNSPLHF
>TRBV7-8|NA|once|TRBJ1-5
TGTGCCAGCAGCTATACATCCGATGCGGGTCAGCCCCAGCATTTT
CASSYTSDAGQPQHF
>TRBV4-3|TRBD2|NA|TRBJ2-2
TGCGCCAGCAGCCCTTCGTCCGGACTAGCAGCCGGGGAGCTGTTTTTT
CASSPSSGLAAGELFF